These 2 T cell receptor beta chains came from one sample sequenced in a study of early T cells in non-severe SARS-CoV-2 infection. TCRdb called the 5' RACE reads again in MiXCR, with one record for every CDR3 protein. The sample consists of 50,000 to 75,000 distinct CDR3 sequences, about 10% of them appearing once. The sequencing here drew on whole blood, taken at baseline. The source is an adult who was a healthcare worker with PCR-confirmed SARS-CoV-2 infection or an uninfected control (not recorded which).

This clonotype was recorded many times. V usage is TRBV25-1 and J usage is TRBJ1-3; D not certain. V was trimmed by 1 base and J by 0 bases, leaving 7 bases between them. CDR1 and CDR2 from the germline V gene are MGHDK and SYGVNS. The CDR3 covers 15 residues. CDR3 loop: CASSEWLLSGNTIYF. Here the CDR3 DNA reads TGTGCCAGCAGTGAATGGCTACTCTCTGGAAACACCATATATTTT.

The CDR3 nucleotides read TGTGCTAGTGGTTGGGGCTTAAGGGAGCAGTTCTTC. It codes for CASGWGLREQFF. V is TRBV12-5 and J is TRBJ2-1; possibly TRBD1 for D (5 bases). Trimming shortened V by 4 bases and J by 10 bases, and 11 bases separated the two germline ends. This CDR3 spans 12 amino acids. Germline V lookup: CDR1 LGHNT, CDR2 FRNRAP.